This T cell receptor (beta chain) was captured by sequencing in a study of blood T cell repertoires in COVID-19. Study at large: Samples taken during acute and convalescent COVID-19 were collected in the United States, Italy and Spain.

This clone was observed a few times. Germline values: CDR1 WSHSY, CDR2 SAAADI. Losses at the gene ends were 1 base for V and 15 bases for J; bases not matched to a gene: 11. The CDR3 contains 15 residues. Authors' data handling: Estimated nucleated cell counts came from reference gene primer amplification. Using immunoSEQ multiplex PCR, the repertoire was profiled, and TCRdb retains in-frame clones only, with some absent. Clonal size and the V and J genes are those of that table, whereas D and trimming came from the DNA. The sample lists some 220,000 clones, roughly 88% seen once, with 9.7% in the top ten.

Sequencing was carried out using peripheral blood. The TCR sequence derives from a man aged 50 to 60 with active or convalescent COVID-19. The chain uses TRBV10-2 and TRBJ2-1, with 11 bases aligning to TRBD2. As DNA, the CDR3 is TGCGCCAGCAGTGAGTTCGGTCTAGCGGGGGGACTTACGTTCTTC. Translating it yields CASSEFGLAGGLTFF.